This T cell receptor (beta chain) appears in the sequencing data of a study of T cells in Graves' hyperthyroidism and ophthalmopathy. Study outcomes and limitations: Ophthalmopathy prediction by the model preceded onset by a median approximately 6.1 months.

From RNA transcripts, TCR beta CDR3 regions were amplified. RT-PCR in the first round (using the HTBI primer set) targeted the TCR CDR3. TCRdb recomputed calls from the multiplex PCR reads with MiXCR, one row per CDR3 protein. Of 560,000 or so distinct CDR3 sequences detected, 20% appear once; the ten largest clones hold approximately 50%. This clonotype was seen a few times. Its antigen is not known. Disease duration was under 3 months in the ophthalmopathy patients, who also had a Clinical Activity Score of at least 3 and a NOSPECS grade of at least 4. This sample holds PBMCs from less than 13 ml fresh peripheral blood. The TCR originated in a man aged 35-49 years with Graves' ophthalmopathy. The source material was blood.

CDR3 in amino acids: CASGYPPTGTSGRPDTQYF. In nucleotides, the CDR3 is TGTGCCAGCGGATACCCCCCTACCGGGACTAGCGGGAGGCCGGATACGCAGTATTTT. The chain combines TRBV11-2 with TRBJ2-3, with 15 bases matching TRBD2. The CDR3 totals 19 residues. J was trimmed by 6 bases and V by 8 bases; bases with no gene match: 18. CDR1 is SGHAT and CDR2 is FQNNGV in the germline V gene.